A single sample gave rise to the 8 T cell receptor beta chains below, sequenced in a study of tumor-infiltrating lymphocytes in primary liver carcinoma. cDNA specific to TCR beta was made from 500 ng of total RNA, with a constant-region primer employed for priming. Generation of the TCR beta libraries relied on three nested multiplex PCR rounds using slightly modified ARM-PCR. Researchers ran the first two PCR rounds for 10 cycles each with TRBV1-TRBV30 forward primers and a C-beta reverse primer. TCRdb fed the multiplex PCR reads into MiXCR, producing one record per CDR3 protein. This repertoire shows about 330,000 distinct CDR3 sequences, roughly two thirds found once; its top ten account for about 6.3%. It was unsorted whole blood that yielded blood RNA, and germline DNA was also extracted. Sequencing was carried out using peripheral blood. These receptor sequences come from a man aged 40-49 years with primary liver carcinoma and hepatitis B virus infection.

This clonotype was seen more than once but under ten times. CDR3 sequence (DNA): TGTGCCAGCAGCCAACAGGGTCCGGACACTGAAGCTTTCTTT. Translation: CASSQQGPDTEAFF. The chain is built from TRBV2 and TRBJ1-1; D might be TRBD1 (6 bases). This CDR3 contains 14 residues. Germline CDR1 and CDR2: SNHLY and FYNNEI. V lost 6 bases to trimming and J lost 3 bases, with 14 bases between them.

This clonotype appeared a few times. At one of its ends the junction is not consistent with the germline gene, which may arise from a read error. This rearrangement joins TRBV11-1 to TRBJ2-7; no firm D call. CDR1 SGHAT and CDR2 FQDESV come from the germline V gene (reference sequence). This CDR3 has 11 amino acids. The CDR3 nucleotides are TGTGCCAGCAGCTACTGTCACGAGCACTACTTC. This codes for CASSYCHEHYF.

As concerns this clonotype: One end of the junction is discordant with germline, which a read error may explain. This chain's CDR3 is CTSSLLVPGLAGGPDNEQFF. The CDR3 DNA sequence: TGTACCAGCAGCTTGTTGGTACCGGGACTAGCGGGAGGCCCAGACAATGAGCAGTTCTTC. The chain combines TRBV5-6 with TRBJ2-1, with 15 bases aligning to TRBD2. The CDR3 loop spans 20 amino acids. The germline V gene encodes CDR1 SGHDT and CDR2 YYEEEE.

As regards this clonotype: Given a much more abundant clone one base away, this may be a read error. The chain recombines TRBV30 with TRBJ1-2; no definite D call. CDR3 size: 11 residues. The V gene's germline CDR1 is GTSNPN and CDR2 SVGIG (reference sequence). The CDR3 loop reads CVWRGYSGYTF. The CDR3 region has the DNA TGTGTCTGGAGAGGGTACTCTGGCTACACCTTC.

About this clonotype: One end of the junction does not line up with germline, which may come from a read error. The chain carries TRBV7-9 and TRBJ2-1; D gene unclear. Germline V gives CDR1 SEHNR, CDR2 FQNEAQ (reference sequence). The CDR3 loop spans 13 amino acids. The CDR3 loop is CASSLSRNNEKFF. The CDR3 bases are TGTGCCAGCAGCTTAAGTAGGAACAATGAGAAGTTCTTC.

As to this clonotype: Relative to the germline gene, one junction end is altered; a read error may explain this. V is TRBV11-2 and J is TRBJ2-7, with D perhaps matching TRBD1 or TRBD2 (5 bases each). The V gene's germline CDR1 is SGHAT and CDR2 FQNNGV. CDR3 length: 13 residues. DNA for the CDR3: TGTGCCAGCAGTTCGGGGACCGTATACGAGCGGTACTTC. As protein: CASSSGTVYERYF.

This clonotype was seen a handful of times. The J gene is TRBJ2-7, the V gene TRBV10-3, with D perhaps matching TRBD1 (6 bases). The CDR3 consists of 13 residues. Per germline, CDR1 ENHRY and CDR2 SYGVKD. The V and J ends lost 6 bases and 3 bases respectively, with 12 bases between them. CDR3 coding DNA: TGTGCCATCAGCAGGGGTTTGGACTACGAGCAGTACTTC. Amino acids: CAISRGLDYEQYF.

In regard to this clonotype: An end of the junction does not agree with germline; a read error may underlie this. This chain links TRBV11-2 with TRBJ1-4; D is uncertain. The CDR3 length is 15 residues. Germline V gene data show CDR1 as SGHAT and CDR2 as FQNNGV. The CDR3 reads CASSLFPDSNEKLLF. The CDR3 DNA reads as TGTGCCAGCAGCTTATTCCCGGACTCAAATGAAAAACTGCTTTTT. Looking up the rest from reference TRBV11-2 and TRBJ1-4 gives the full variable domain: EAGVAQSPRYKIIEKRQSVAFWCNPISGHATLYWYQQILGQGPKLLIQFQNNGVVDDSQLPKDRFSAERLKGVDSTLKIQPAKLEDSAVYLCASSLFPDSNEKLLFGSGTQLSVL.